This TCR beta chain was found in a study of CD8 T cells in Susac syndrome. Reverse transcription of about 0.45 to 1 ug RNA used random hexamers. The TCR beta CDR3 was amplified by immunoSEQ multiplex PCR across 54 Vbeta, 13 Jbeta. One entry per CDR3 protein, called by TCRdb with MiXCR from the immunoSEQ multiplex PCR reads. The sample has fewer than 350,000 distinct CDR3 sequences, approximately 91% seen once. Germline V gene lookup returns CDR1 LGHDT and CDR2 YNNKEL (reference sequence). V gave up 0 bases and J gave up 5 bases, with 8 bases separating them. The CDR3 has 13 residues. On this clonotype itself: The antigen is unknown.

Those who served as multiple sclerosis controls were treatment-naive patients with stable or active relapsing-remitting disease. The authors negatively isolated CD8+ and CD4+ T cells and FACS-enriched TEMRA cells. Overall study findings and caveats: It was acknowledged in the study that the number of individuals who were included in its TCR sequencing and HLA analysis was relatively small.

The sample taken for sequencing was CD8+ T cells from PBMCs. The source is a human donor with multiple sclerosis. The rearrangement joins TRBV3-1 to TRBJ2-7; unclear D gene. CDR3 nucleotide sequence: TGTGCCAGCAGCCAAGATGCCCCCCACGAGCAGTACTTC. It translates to CASSQDAPHEQYF.